This T cell receptor (beta chain) is from a study of spatial heterogeneity in lung cancer. Time point defined: sample taken at primary tumor resection. The 65 or so donors had untreated early-stage non-small cell lung cancer. Sequencing covered unsorted whole RNA taken from tumor, nontumor lung or frozen PBMC. Study results and limitations: The study found that expanded intratumoral alpha and beta TCR counts tracked tumor mutation counts.

Ten or more counts support this clonotype. As yet, its antigen is unknown. Each TCR cDNA molecule bore a unique molecular identifier. Using its own MiXCR run on the 5' RACE reads, TCRdb lists one record per CDR3 protein. The table lists about 13,000 distinct CDR3 sequences, 5.1% of them singletons. This sample comprised lung tumor tissue, obtained at surgery. This receptor was identified in a male donor with early-stage non-small cell lung cancer.

The CDR3 bases are TGCGCCAGCAGCCCAGAATCTTATGAGCAGTTCTTC. Translation: CASSPESYEQFF. This chain joins TRBV5-1 and TRBJ2-1; the D is unclear. CDR1 is SGHRS and CDR2 is YFSETQ in the germline V gene. The CDR3 extends over 12 amino acids. Trimming removed 4 bases from V and 8 bases from J, with 10 bases in between. The full variable domain, with the rest looked up from reference TRBV5-1 and TRBJ2-1, is KAGVTQTPRYLIKTRGQQVTLSCSPISGHRSVSWYQQTPGQGLQFLFEYFSETQRNKGNFPGRFSGRQFSNSRSEMNVSTLELGDSALYLCASSPESYEQFFGPGTRLTVL.